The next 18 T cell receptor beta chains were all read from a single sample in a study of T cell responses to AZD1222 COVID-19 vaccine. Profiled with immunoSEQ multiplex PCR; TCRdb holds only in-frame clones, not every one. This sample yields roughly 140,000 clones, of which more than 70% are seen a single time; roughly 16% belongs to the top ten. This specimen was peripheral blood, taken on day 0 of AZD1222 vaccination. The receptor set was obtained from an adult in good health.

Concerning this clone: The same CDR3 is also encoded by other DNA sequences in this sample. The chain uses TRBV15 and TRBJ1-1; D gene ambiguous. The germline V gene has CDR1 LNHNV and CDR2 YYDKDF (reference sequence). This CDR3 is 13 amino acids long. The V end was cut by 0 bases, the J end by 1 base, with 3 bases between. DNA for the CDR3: TGTGCCACCAGCAGAGAAGGGAACACTGAAGCTTTCTTT. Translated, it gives CATSREGNTEAFF. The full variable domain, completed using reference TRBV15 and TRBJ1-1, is DAMVIQNPRYQVTQFGKPVTLSCSQTLNHNVMYWYQQKSSQAPKLLFHYYDKDFNNEADTPDNFQSRRPNTSFCFLDIRSPGLGDTAMYLCATSREGNTEAFFGQGTRLTVV.

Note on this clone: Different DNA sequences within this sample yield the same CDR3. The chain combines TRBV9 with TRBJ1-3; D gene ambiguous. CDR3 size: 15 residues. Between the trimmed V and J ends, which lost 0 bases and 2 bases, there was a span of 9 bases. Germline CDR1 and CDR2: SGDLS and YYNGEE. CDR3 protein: CASSVEGGAGNTIYF. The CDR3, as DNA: TGTGCCAGCAGCGTAGAGGGAGGAGCTGGAAACACCATATATTTT.

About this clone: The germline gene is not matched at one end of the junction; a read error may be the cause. The DNA of the CDR3 is TGTGCTAGCAGCTTAGTGGGACAGGGGACCGAGACCCAGTACTTC. Its translation is CASSLVGQGTETQYF. The V gene is TRBV7-7, the J gene TRBJ2-5; 10 bases are a match to TRBD1. The CDR3 runs to 15 residues. Germline V gives CDR1 SSHAT, CDR2 FNYEAQ (reference sequence).

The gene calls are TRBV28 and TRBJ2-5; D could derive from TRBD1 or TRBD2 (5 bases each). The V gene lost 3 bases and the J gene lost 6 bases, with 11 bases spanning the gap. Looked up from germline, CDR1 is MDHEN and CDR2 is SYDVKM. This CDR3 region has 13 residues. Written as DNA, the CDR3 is TGTGCCAGCAGTTTTGGGGGTGCACAGACCCAGTACTTC. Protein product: CASSFGGAQTQYF.

CDR3 amino acids: CASSLRQGPDYGYTF. The CDR3 DNA reads TGCGCCAGCAGCTTGAGACAGGGGCCAGACTATGGCTACACCTTC. V gene TRBV5-1 combines with J gene TRBJ1-2; 8 nucleotides align to TRBD1. V was pared by 1 base and J by 3 bases, with 5 bases of the junction left unmatched. From germline, CDR1 is SGHRS and CDR2 YFSETQ. The CDR3 is 15 residues long.

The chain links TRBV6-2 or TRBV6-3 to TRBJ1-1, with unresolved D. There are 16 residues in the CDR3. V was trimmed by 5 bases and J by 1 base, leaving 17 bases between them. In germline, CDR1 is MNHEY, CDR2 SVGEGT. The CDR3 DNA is TGTGCCAGCAGTCCAATCCTGTTTCGAAGGAACACTGAAGCTTTCTTT. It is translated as CASSPILFRRNTEAFF.

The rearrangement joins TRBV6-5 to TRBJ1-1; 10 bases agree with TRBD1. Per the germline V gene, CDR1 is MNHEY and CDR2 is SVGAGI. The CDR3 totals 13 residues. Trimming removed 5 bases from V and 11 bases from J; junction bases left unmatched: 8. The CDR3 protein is CASSPSRGQGAFF. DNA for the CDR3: TGTGCCAGCAGTCCTTCCAGGGGACAGGGGGCTTTCTTT.

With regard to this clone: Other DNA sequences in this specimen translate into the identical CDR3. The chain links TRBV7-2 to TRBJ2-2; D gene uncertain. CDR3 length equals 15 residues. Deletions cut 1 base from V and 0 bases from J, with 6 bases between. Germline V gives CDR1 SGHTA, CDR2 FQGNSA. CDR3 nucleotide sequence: TGTGCCAGCAGCTTAGGCGGATCGAACACCGGGGAGCTGTTTTTT. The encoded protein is CASSLGGSNTGELFF.

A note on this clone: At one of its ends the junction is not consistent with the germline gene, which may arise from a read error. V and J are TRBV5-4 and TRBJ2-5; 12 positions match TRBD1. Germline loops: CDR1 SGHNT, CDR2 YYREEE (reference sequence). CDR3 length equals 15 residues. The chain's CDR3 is CASRLGQGAQETQYF. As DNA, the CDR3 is TGTGCCAGCAGATTGGGACAGGGGGCACAAGAGACCCAGTACTTC.

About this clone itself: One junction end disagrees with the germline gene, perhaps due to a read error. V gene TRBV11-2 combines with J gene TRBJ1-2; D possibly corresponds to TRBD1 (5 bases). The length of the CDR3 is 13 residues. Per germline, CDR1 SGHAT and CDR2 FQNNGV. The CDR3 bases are TGTGCCAGCAGCTTCCAGTGGGACTACGGCTACACCTTC. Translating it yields CASSFQWDYGYTF. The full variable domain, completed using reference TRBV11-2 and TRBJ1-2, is EAGVAQSPRYKIIEKRQSVAFWCNPISGHATLYWYQQILGQGPKLLIQFQNNGVVDDSQLPKDRFSAERLKGVDSTLKIQPAKLEDSAVYLCASSFQWDYGYTFGSGTRLTVV.

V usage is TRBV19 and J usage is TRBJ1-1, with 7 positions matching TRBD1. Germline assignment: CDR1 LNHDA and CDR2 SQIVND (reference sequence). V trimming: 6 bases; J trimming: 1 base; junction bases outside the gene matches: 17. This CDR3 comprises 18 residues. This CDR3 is CASSQTGALGGKNTEAFF. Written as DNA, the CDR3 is TGTGCCAGTAGCCAAACAGGGGCCCTGGGGGGGAAGAACACTGAAGCTTTCTTT.

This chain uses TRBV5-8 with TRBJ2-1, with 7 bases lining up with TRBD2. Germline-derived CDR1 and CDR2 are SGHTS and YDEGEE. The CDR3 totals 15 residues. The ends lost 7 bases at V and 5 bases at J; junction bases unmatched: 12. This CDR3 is CASGGTGLPHNEQFF. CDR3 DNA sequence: TGTGCCAGCGGAGGCACGGGACTACCTCACAATGAGCAGTTCTTC.

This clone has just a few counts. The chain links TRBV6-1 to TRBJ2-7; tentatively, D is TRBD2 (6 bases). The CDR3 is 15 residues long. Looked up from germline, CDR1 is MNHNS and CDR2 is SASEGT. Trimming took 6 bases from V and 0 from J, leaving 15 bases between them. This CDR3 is CASRPAGGNSYEQYF. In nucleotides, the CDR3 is TGTGCCAGCAGACCGGCTGGGGGGAACTCCTACGAGCAGTACTTC.

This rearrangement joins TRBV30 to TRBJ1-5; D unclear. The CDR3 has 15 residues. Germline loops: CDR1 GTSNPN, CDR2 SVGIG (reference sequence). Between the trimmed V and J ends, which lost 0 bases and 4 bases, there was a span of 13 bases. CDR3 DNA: TGTGCCTGGAGTGTTTTAGGCAGTCGTAATCAGCCCCAGCATTTT. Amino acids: CAWSVLGSRNQPQHF.

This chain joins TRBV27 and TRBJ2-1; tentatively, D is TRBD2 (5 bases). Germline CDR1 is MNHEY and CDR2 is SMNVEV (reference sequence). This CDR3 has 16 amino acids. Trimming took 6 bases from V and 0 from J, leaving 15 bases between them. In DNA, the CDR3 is TGTGCCAGCAGAAAAGGTAGCGAGGGCTCCTACAATGAGCAGTTCTTC. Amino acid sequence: CASRKGSEGSYNEQFF.

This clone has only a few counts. Here the CDR3 reads CASSLSYSTNTGELFF. CDR3 in DNA: TGCGCCAGCAGCTTGTCTTACAGCACGAACACCGGGGAGCTGTTTTTT. This chain connects TRBV5-1 to TRBJ2-2; D uncertain. With 1 base removed from V and 0 bases from J, the gap between germline ends came to 10 bases. Germline V lookup: CDR1 SGHRS, CDR2 YFSETQ. The CDR3 sequence is 16 residues long.

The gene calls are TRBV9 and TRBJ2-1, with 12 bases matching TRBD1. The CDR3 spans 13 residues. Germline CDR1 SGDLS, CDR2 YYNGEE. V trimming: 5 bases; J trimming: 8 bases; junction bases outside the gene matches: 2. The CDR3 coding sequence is TGTGCCAGCAGGGGACAGGGGGCCGATGAGCAGTTCTTC. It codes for CASRGQGADEQFF.

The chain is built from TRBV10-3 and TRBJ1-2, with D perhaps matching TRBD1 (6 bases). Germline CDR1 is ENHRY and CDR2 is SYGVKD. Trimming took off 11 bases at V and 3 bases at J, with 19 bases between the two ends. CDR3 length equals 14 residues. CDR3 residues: CAARGGSGDYGYTF. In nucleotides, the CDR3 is TGTGCCGCCCGAGGGGGTAGTGGTGACTATGGCTACACCTTC.